This T cell receptor (beta chain) appears in the sequencing data of a study of T cell repertoires in aging, cancer and after chemotherapy. Study-wide background: Healthy donor repertoires were recorded over several months to years and showed clear clonal overlap.

A mixed TRB-A/B primer pool amplified rearranged TRB by multiplex touch-down PCR. TCRdb re-called the multiplex PCR reads with MiXCR, one entry per CDR3 protein. The sample contains over 10,000 distinct CDR3 sequences, around 20% of which appear only once. TCR beta rearrangements were amplified from peripheral blood genomic DNA. Trimming pared 5 bases from V and 1 base from J, leaving 8 bases between. There are 13 residues in the CDR3. The V gene's germline CDR1 is SGHAT and CDR2 FQDESV (reference sequence). In this sample, this clonotype is medium-sized. Its antigen is unknown. Findings and caveats of the study: The repertoire data cannot show anything about immunological memory following chemotherapy. Healthy donors lost TCR diversity with age mainly through richness, cancer patients through richness and evenness. Rebound thymic output was suggested by rising median generation probability during chemotherapy in each cancer cohort.

Specimen: blood. The chain has TRBV11-1 and TRBJ2-5; tentatively, D is TRBD1 (6 bases). The receptor was derived from a human donor in good health. CDR3 DNA: TGTGCCAGCAGCATACAGGGCCAAGAGACCCAGTACTTC. It is translated as CASSIQGQETQYF. The whole variable domain, remainder taken from reference TRBV11-1 and TRBJ2-5, is EAEVAQSPRYKITEKSQAVAFWCDPISGHATLYWYRQILGQGPELLVQFQDESVVDDSQLPKDRFSAERLKGVDSTLKIQPAELGDSAMYLCASSIQGQETQYFGPGTRLLVL.